The 18 T cell receptor beta chains given below trace back to one sample, sequenced in a study of identical twins. One entry per CDR3 protein, called by TCRdb with MiXCR from the 5' RACE reads. The sample holds around 680,000 distinct CDR3 sequences, over 8.5% seen once. These data are also associated with another study on yellow fever vaccine responses in identical twins.

The specimen was PBMCs. Receptors were obtained from a woman between 18 and 30 years old in good health.

The V gene is TRBV12-3 or TRBV12-4, the J gene TRBJ2-5, with 8 nucleotides matching TRBD2. V shed 11 bases, J shed 5 bases, and the junction held 25 bases outside the gene matches. The CDR3 loop spans 18 amino acids. The CDR3 loop reads CAFSLAGRSGAPSETQYF. In DNA form, the CDR3 reads TGTGCCTTCAGTTTAGCGGGACGATCCGGGGCCCCCTCGGAGACCCAGTACTTC.

This clonotype was detected a few times. The rearrangement uses TRBV20-1 and TRBJ2-7, with 11 nucleotides matching TRBD2. After removal of 6 bases from V and 3 bases from J, the junction contained 7 bases not matched to a gene. CDR1 is DFQATT, CDR2 SNEGSKA, per germline (reference sequence). This CDR3 contains 14 residues. The CDR3 loop is CSAVSLAGGYEQYF. The CDR3 coding sequence is TGCAGTGCCGTGAGTCTAGCGGGAGGCTACGAGCAGTACTTC.

The V call is TRBV6-1, the J call TRBJ2-7; 8 bases match TRBD1. The CDR3 runs to 15 residues. Germline CDR1 reads MNHNS; CDR2 reads SASEGT. The V gene end was trimmed by 3 bases and the J gene end by 4 bases; junction bases not matched to a gene: 8. The CDR3 bases are TGTGCCAGCAGTGAGGGGGACAGGCCGATATACGAGCAGTACTTC. Translated: CASSEGDRPIYEQYF.

V usage is TRBV7-2 and J usage is TRBJ2-7, with 10 positions matching TRBD2. Trimming cost V 1 base and J 4 bases; bases outside gene matches: 4. In germline, CDR1 is SGHTA, CDR2 FQGNSA. The CDR3 contains 15 residues. CDR3 residues: CASSLVRLAGYEQYF. DNA of the CDR3: TGTGCCAGCAGCTTAGTGAGACTAGCGGGTTACGAGCAGTACTTC.

This clonotype has more than one count but fewer than ten. The chain is built from TRBV12-3 or TRBV12-4 and TRBJ2-1; TRBD2 agrees at 7 bases. The length of the CDR3 is 15 residues. The V and J ends lost 7 bases and 0 bases, in that order; junction bases with no gene match: 6. The CDR3: CASIDRDYSYNEQFF. The DNA for the CDR3 is TGTGCCAGCATCGACCGGGACTACTCCTACAATGAGCAGTTCTTC.

This chain connects TRBV5-5 to TRBJ2-1; no reliable D call. V was pared by 5 bases and J by 10 bases, with 10 bases between. Germline loops: CDR1 SGHKS, CDR2 YYEKEE (reference sequence). This CDR3 contains 11 residues. CDR3 protein: CASREMYEQFF. Written as DNA, the CDR3 is TGTGCCAGCAGGGAGATGTACGAGCAGTTCTTC.

This sequence joins TRBV9 and TRBJ2-3; no definite D call. Germline CDR1 reads SGDLS; CDR2 reads YYNGEE. There are 14 residues in the CDR3. Trimming took 3 bases from V and 0 from J, leaving 8 bases between them. Here the CDR3 DNA reads TGTGCCAGCAGCGGGCAGCCGAGCACAGATACGCAGTATTTT. Translated, it gives CASSGQPSTDTQYF.

This clonotype has a handful of counts. The chain links TRBV7-2 to TRBJ1-5; TRBD1 matches 10 bases. Trimming removed 3 bases from V and 6 bases from J; junction bases left unmatched: 5. The V gene's germline CDR1 is SGHTA and CDR2 FQGNSA. The CDR3 runs 15 residues. DNA of the CDR3: TGTGCCAGCAGCTTTGACAGGGGGCGGATTCAGCCCCAGCATTTT. Residues: CASSFDRGRIQPQHF.

There are a few counts of this clonotype. This chain connects TRBV10-3 to TRBJ2-1; 10 bases fit TRBD1. The J segment lost 5 bases and the V segment lost 7 bases, leaving 8 bases of the junction unmatched. There are 15 residues in the CDR3. The germline V gene has CDR1 ENHRY and CDR2 SYGVKD. Written as DNA, the CDR3 is TGTGCCATCACCTTGGGACAGGGGAAAAACAATGAGCAGTTCTTC. Its protein is CAITLGQGKNNEQFF.

This clonotype was counted between two and nine times. This rearrangement joins TRBV7-8 to TRBJ2-7; tentatively, D is TRBD1 (5 bases). Germline loops: CDR1 SGHVS, CDR2 FQNEAQ. This CDR3 has 15 residues. Between the trimmed V and J ends, which lost 5 bases and 0 bases, there was a span of 14 bases. The CDR3 coding sequence is TGTGCCAGCAGCCCAGCAGGACACTCCTCCTACGAGCAGTACTTC. This translates into CASSPAGHSSYEQYF.

The CDR3 nucleotides read TGTGCCACATCCGGGACCCGGCCGCCCAATGAGCAGTTCTTC. Its protein product is CATSGTRPPNEQFF. This rearrangement joins TRBV2 to TRBJ2-1; perhaps D is TRBD1 or TRBD2 (5 bases each). The CDR3 runs 14 residues. The germline CDR1 and CDR2 sequences are SNHLY and FYNNEI. V was shortened by 10 bases and J by 6 bases, with 19 bases between the two germline ends. The full variable domain, in which reference TRBV2 and TRBJ2-1 provide the parts outside the CDR3, is EPEVTQTPSHQVTQMGQEVILRCVPISNHLYFYWYRQILGQKVEFLVSFYNNEISEKSEIFDDQFSVERPDGSNFTLKIRSTKLEDSAMYFCATSGTRPPNEQFFGPGTRLTVL.

The genes are TRBV29-1 and TRBJ2-5; TRBD1 matches at 9 bases. The CDR3 is 15 amino acids. The germline V gene has CDR1 SQVTM and CDR2 ANQGSEA. With V trimmed by 3 bases and J by 5 bases, 10 bases remained unmatched. The CDR3 region is CSVEDLDRGTETQYF. The CDR3 nucleotides are TGCAGCGTTGAGGACCTGGACAGGGGTACTGAGACCCAGTACTTC.

The rearrangement joins TRBV24-1 to TRBJ2-4; D is ambiguous. CDR3 length: 16 residues. Per the germline V gene, CDR1 is KGHDR and CDR2 is SFDVKD. V lost 4 bases and J 6 bases, leaving 18 bases between the germline ends. This CDR3 reads CATSDSVSGRANIQYF. CDR3 bases: TGTGCCACCAGTGACTCCGTTTCTGGACGCGCAAACATTCAGTACTTC.

This clonotype was observed many times. This chain uses TRBV28 with TRBJ2-7; TRBD1 is a possible D gene (5 bases). The CDR3 runs 13 residues. Per the germline V gene, CDR1 is MDHEN and CDR2 is SYDVKM. V lost 6 bases to trimming and J lost 2 bases, with 11 bases between them. CDR3 nucleotide sequence: TGTGCCAGCAGGTTGGACACCACCTACGAGCAGTACTTC. Amino acids: CASRLDTTYEQYF.

As concerns this clonotype: A read error may be the cause here, since a much bigger clone is one base away. The chain is built from TRBV7-6 and TRBJ2-1; D call uncertain. Looked up from germline, CDR1 is SGHVS and CDR2 is FNYEAQ. The CDR3 length is 11 residues. The CDR3 DNA follows: TGTTCCAGCAGCGTGCAGGATGAGCAGTTCTTC. It specifies CSSSVQDEQFF. Full variable domain (outside the CDR3, taken from reference TRBV7-6 and TRBJ2-1): GAGVSQSPRYKVTKRGQDVALRCDPISGHVSLYWYRQALGQGPEFLTYFNYEAQQDKSGLPNDRFSAERPEGSISTLTIQRTEQRDSAMYRCSSSVQDEQFFGPGTRLTVL.

The chain carries TRBV2 and TRBJ2-7; 9 nucleotides agree with TRBD2. With V trimmed by 6 bases and J by 12 bases, 18 bases remained unmatched. Germline V gene sequence: CDR1 SNHLY, CDR2 FYNNEI. This CDR3 has 15 amino acids. For the CDR3, the DNA is TGTGCCAGCAGAGAGACCTTGCGGTCTAGCGGGGCGATGTACTTC. This gives the protein CASRETLRSSGAMYF. Combining the CDR3 with reference TRBV2 and TRBJ2-7 gives the whole variable domain EPEVTQTPSHQVTQMGQEVILRCVPISNHLYFYWYRQILGQKVEFLVSFYNNEISEKSEIFDDQFSVERPDGSNFTLKIRSTKLEDSAMYFCASRETLRSSGAMYFGPGTRLTVT.

The sample holds many counts of this clonotype. This chain connects TRBV15 to TRBJ2-1, with D uncertain. The germline V and J ends were trimmed by 0 bases and 10 bases, with 13 bases remaining between them. Germline assignment: CDR1 LNHNV and CDR2 YYDKDF (reference sequence). The CDR3 is made up of 14 amino acids. CDR3 sequence (DNA): TGTGCCACCAGCAGAGATAAGCCTCCCACGGAGCAGTTCTTC. This sequence encodes CATSRDKPPTEQFF.

At least ten counts were recorded for this clonotype. The chain has TRBV30 and TRBJ1-2, with D unresolved. Germline V lookup: CDR1 GTSNPN, CDR2 SVGIG (reference sequence). The CDR3 totals 10 residues. The ends were cut back, 5 bases at V and 8 bases at J, with 9 bases in the middle. The CDR3 nucleotides read TGTGCCTGGGGGCCCGTCGGCTACACCTTC. It codes for CAWGPVGYTF.